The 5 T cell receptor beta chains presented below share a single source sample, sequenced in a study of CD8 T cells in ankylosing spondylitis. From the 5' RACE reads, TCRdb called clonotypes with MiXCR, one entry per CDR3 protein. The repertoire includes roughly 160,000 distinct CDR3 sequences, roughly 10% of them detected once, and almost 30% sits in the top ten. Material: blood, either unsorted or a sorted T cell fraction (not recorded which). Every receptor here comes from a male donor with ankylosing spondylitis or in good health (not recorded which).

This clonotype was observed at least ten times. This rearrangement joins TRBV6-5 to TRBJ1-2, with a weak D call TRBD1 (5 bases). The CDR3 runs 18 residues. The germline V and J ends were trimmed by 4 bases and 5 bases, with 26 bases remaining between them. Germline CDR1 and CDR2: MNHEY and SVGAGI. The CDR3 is CASSWDRTRGLGIYGYTF. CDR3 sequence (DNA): TGTGCCAGCAGTTGGGACCGGACCCGAGGCCTAGGTATATATGGCTACACCTTC.

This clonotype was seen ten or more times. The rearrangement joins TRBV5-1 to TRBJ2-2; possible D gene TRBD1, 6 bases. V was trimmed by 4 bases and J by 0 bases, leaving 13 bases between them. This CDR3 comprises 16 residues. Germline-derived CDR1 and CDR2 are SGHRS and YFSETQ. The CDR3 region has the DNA TGCGCCAGCAGCCAGGGGCAGGGTACGAACACCGGGGAGCTGTTTTTT. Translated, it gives CASSQGQGTNTGELFF.

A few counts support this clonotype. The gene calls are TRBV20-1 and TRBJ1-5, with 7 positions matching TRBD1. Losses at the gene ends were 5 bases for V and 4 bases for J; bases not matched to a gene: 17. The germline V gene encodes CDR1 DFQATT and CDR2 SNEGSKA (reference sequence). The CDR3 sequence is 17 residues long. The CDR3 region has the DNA TGCAGTGCTCTCCGCCGGGACAGAAGGGTGGGTAATCAGCCCCAGCATTTT. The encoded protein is CSALRRDRRVGNQPQHF.

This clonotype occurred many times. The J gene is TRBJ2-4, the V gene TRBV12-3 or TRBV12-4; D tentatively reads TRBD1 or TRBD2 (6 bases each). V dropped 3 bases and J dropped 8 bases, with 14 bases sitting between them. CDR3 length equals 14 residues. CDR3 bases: TGTGCCAGCAGTTTGGGGGGCGCGGTGGACATTCAGTACTTC. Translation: CASSLGGAVDIQYF.

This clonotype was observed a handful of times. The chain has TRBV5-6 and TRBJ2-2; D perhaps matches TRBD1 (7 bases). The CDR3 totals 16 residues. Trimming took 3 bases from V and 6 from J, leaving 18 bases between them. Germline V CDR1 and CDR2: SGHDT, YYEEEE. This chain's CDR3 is CASSSEGQIKSGELFF. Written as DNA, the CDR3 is TGTGCCAGCAGCTCGGAGGGACAGATAAAATCCGGGGAGCTGTTTTTT. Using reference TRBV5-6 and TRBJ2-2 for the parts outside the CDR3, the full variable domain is DAGVTQSPTHLIKTRGQQVTLRCSPKSGHDTVSWYQQALGQGPQFIFQYYEEEERQRGNFPDRFSGHQFPNYSSELNVNALLLGDSALYLCASSSEGQIKSGELFFGEGSRLTVL.